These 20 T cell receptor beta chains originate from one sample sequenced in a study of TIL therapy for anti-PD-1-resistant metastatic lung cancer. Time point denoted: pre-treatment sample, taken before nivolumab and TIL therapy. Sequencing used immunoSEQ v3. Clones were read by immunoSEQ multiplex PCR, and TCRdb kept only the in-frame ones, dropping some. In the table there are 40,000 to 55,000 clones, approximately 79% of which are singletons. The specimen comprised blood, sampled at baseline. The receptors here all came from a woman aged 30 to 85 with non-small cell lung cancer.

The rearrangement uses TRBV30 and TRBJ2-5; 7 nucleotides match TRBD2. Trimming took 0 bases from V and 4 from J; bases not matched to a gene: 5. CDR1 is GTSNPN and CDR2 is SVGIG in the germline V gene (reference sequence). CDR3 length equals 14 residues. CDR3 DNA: TGTGCCTGGAGTGTATTTGGGGGGGGAGAGACCCAGTACTTC. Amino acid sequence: CAWSVFGGGETQYF.

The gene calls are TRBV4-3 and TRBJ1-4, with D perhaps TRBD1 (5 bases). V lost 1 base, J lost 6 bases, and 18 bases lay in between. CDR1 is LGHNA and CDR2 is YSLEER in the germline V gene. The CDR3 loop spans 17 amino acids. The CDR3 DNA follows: TGCGCCAGCAGCCAAGGGGGACCTCGACTGGGATATGAAAAACTGTTTTTT. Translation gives CASSQGGPRLGYEKLFF.

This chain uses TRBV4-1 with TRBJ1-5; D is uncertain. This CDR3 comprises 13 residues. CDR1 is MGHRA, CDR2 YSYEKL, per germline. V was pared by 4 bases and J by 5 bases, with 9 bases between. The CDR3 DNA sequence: TGCGCCAGCAGCCGAACTAACGATCAGCCCCAGCATTTT. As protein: CASSRTNDQPQHF.

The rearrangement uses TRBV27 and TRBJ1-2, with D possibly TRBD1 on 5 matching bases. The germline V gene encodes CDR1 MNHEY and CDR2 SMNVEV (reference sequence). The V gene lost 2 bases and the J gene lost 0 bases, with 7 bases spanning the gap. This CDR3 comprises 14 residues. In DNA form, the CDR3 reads TGTGCCAGCAGTTTAAGGGGAGCTAACTATGGCTACACCTTC. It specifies CASSLRGANYGYTF.

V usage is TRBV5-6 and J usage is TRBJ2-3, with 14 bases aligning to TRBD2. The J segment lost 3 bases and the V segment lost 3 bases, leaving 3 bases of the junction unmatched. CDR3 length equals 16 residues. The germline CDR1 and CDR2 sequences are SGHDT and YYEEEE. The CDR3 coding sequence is TGTGCCAGCAGCTGGGGGACTAGCGGGGGAACAGATACGCAGTATTTT. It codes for CASSWGTSGGTDTQYF.

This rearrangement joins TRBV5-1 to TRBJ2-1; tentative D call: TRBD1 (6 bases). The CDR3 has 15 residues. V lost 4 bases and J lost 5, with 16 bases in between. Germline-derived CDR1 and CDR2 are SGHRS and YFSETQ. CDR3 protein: CASSPIWGRNNEQFF. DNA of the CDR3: TGCGCCAGCAGCCCGATTTGGGGGCGAAACAATGAGCAGTTCTTC.

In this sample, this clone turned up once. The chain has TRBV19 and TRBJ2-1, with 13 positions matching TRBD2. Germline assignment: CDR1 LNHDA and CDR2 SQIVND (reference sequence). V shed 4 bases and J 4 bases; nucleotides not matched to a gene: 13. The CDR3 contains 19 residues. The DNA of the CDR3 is TGTGCCAGTAGTAGGACGGACGGGACTAGCGGGGCTTCATACAATGAGCAGTTCTTC. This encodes CASSRTDGTSGASYNEQFF.

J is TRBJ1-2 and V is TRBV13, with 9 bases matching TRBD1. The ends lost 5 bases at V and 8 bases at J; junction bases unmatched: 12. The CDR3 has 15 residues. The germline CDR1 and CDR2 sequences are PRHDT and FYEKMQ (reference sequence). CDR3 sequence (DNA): TGTGCCAGCAGCACGGGAAAACAGGGGGCAGGGGGCTACACCTTC. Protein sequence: CASSTGKQGAGGYTF.

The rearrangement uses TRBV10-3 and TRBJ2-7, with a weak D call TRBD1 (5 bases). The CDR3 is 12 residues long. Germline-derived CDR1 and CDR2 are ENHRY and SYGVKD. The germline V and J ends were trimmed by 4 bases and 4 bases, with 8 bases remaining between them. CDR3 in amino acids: CAISGKGYEQYF. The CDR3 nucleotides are TGTGCCATCAGTGGGAAGGGGTACGAGCAGTACTTC.

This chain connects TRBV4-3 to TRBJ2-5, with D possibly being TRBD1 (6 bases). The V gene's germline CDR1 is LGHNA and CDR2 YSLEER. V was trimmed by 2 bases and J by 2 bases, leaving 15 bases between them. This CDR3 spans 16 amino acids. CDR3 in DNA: TGCGCCAGCAGCCAACATTCGGACAGCCCGCAAGAGACCCAGTACTTC. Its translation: CASSQHSDSPQETQYF.

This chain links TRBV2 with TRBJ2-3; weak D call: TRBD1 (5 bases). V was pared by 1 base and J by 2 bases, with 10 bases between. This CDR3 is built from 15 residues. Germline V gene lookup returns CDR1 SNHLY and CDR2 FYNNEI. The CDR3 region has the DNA TGTGCCAGCAGTGAAGTTCGCAGGGCCACAGATACGCAGTATTTT. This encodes CASSEVRRATDTQYF.

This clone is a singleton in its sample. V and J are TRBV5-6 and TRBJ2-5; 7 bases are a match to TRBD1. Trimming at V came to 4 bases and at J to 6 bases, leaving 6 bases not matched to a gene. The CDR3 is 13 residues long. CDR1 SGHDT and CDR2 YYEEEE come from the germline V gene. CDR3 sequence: CASSIGQVQTQYF. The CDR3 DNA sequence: TGTGCCAGCAGCATAGGACAGGTCCAGACCCAGTACTTC.

DNA of the CDR3: TGTGCCAGCAGCTTGGCCCCGCAGGGTGGCTCCTACAATGAGCAGTTCTTC. Protein product: CASSLAPQGGSYNEQFF. The V and J genes are TRBV5-4 and TRBJ2-1; TRBD1 is a possible D gene (5 bases). Germline values: CDR1 SGHNT, CDR2 YYREEE (reference sequence). The V and J ends lost 0 bases and 0 bases respectively, with 13 bases between them. The CDR3 contains 17 residues.

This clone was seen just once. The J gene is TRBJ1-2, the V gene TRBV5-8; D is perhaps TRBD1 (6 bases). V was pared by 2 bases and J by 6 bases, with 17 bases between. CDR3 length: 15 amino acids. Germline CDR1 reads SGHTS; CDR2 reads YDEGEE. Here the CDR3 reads CASSFIGGRRDGYTF. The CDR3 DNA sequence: TGTGCCAGCAGCTTTATAGGGGGGCGCCGGGATGGCTACACCTTC.

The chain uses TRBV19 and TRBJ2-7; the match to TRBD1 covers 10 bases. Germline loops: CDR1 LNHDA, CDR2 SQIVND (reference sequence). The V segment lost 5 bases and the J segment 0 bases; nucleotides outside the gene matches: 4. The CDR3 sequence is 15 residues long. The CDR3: CASSQTGGFSYEQYF. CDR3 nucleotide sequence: TGTGCCAGTAGTCAGACAGGGGGCTTCTCCTACGAGCAGTACTTC.

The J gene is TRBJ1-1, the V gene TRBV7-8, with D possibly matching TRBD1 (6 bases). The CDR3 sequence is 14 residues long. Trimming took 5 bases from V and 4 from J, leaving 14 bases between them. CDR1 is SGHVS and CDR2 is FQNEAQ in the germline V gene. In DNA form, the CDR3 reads TGTGCCAGCAGCGTCTGGGGGCGAGGCACTGAAGCTTTCTTT. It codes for CASSVWGRGTEAFF. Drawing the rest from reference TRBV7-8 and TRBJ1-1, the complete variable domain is GAGVSQSPRYKVAKRGQDVALRCDPISGHVSLFWYQQALGQGPEFLTYFQNEAQLDKSGLPSDRFFAERPEGSVSTLKIQRTQQEDSAVYLCASSVWGRGTEAFFGQGTRLTVV.

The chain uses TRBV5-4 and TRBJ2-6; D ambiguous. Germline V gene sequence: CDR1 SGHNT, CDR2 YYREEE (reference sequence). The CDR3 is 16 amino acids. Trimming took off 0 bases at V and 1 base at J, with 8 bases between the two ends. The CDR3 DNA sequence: TGTGCCAGCAGCTTGGCGACTGTTTCTGGGGCCAACGTCCTGACTTTC. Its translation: CASSLATVSGANVLTF.

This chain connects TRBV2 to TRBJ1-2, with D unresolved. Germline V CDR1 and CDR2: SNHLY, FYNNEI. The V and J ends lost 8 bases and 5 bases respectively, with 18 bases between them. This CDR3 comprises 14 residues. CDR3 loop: CASGDRFPIYGYTF. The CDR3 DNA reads TGTGCCAGCGGAGATCGGTTCCCTATTTATGGCTACACCTTC. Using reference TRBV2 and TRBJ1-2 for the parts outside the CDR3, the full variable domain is EPEVTQTPSHQVTQMGQEVILRCVPISNHLYFYWYRQILGQKVEFLVSFYNNEISEKSEIFDDQFSVERPDGSNFTLKIRSTKLEDSAMYFCASGDRFPIYGYTFGSGTRLTVV.

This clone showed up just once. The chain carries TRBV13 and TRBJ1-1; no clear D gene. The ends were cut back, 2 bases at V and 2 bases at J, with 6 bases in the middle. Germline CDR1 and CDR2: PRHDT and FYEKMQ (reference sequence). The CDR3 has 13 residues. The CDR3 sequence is CASSLYGNTEAFF. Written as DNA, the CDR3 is TGTGCCAGCAGCTTATACGGAAACACTGAAGCTTTCTTT.

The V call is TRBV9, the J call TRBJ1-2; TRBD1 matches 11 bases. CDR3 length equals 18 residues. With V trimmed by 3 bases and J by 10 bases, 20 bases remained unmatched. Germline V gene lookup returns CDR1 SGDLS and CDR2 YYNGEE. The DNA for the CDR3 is TGTGCCAGCAGCGCGGACCTACCGGGACAGGGGGTTCCACGAGCCTACACCTTC. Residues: CASSADLPGQGVPRAYTF.